The T cell receptor beta chain under discussion was sequenced for a study of blood T cell repertoires in COVID-19. Whole-study context: Italy, Spain and the United States were the sources of the convalescent and acute COVID-19 samples. T cells, B-cell-depleted T cells, or PBMCs provided the cDNA or gDNA that served as material.

Seattle-derived patients entered the study during active infection and were followed longitudinally. The CDR3 length is 13 residues. Germline V gene data show CDR1 as MGHDK and CDR2 as SYGVNS. In the case of this clone: One junction end disagrees with the germline gene, perhaps due to a read error.

Under the authors' procedure: Cell counts per sample came from amplifying reference gene primers. The table came from immunoSEQ multiplex PCR; TCRdb's copy has only in-frame clones and leaves some out. Clonal size and the V and J genes are those of that table, whereas D and trimming came from the DNA. The data hold some 300,000 clones, with 75% to 90% observed a single time. The chain links TRBV25-1 to TRBJ2-1; no firm D call. The sample was peripheral blood. This TCR came from an older woman with COVID-19, enrolled during active disease. CDR3 in amino acids: CASTEGPTNEQFF. As DNA, the CDR3 is TGTGCCAGCACTGAAGGGCCCACCAATGAGCAGTTCTTC.